These 9 T cell receptor beta chains were sequenced from one sample in a study of cytomegalovirus exposure and HLA in healthy donors. The primer mix had 60 Vbeta and 13 Jbeta primers. Profiled with immunoSEQ multiplex PCR; TCRdb holds only in-frame clones, not every one. This sample carries about 150,000 clones, just under 65% of them seen once, and the ten largest clones take roughly 7%. What was sequenced was PBMCs. Receptors were obtained from a woman aged 60 to 75 in good health and CMV-seropositive.

V and J are TRBV5-6 and TRBJ2-5; 10 bases are a match to TRBD2. This CDR3 is 17 amino acids long. The V segment lost 1 base and the J segment 0 bases; nucleotides outside the gene matches: 6. Germline V gives CDR1 SGHDT, CDR2 YYEEEE. This CDR3 reads CASSLLSSGRHQETQYF. For the CDR3, the DNA is TGTGCCAGCAGCTTGTTAAGTAGCGGGAGGCACCAAGAGACCCAGTACTTC.

V and J are TRBV5-1 and TRBJ2-3; D not certain. Germline V CDR1 and CDR2: SGHRS, YFSETQ. The CDR3 runs 15 residues. V was clipped by 1 base and J by 5 bases, with 14 bases between them. In DNA form, the CDR3 reads TGCGCCAGCAGCTTGCGCGAGGTTATCATAGATACGCAGTATTTT. It yields the protein CASSLREVIIDTQYF.

V is TRBV9 and J is TRBJ2-1; TRBD2 is a possible D gene (5 bases). The CDR3 is made up of 15 amino acids. Per the germline V gene, CDR1 is SGDLS and CDR2 is YYNGEE. V lost 4 bases, J lost 0 bases, and 11 bases lay in between. CDR3 amino acids: CASSPYSGSYNEQFF. The CDR3 bases are TGTGCCAGCAGCCCATACAGCGGCTCCTACAATGAGCAGTTCTTC.

V is TRBV9 and J is TRBJ2-7, with TRBD2 identical over 8 bases. The germline gives CDR1 SGDLS, CDR2 YYNGEE. J was trimmed by 2 bases and V by 0 bases; bases with no gene match: 7. The CDR3 length is 16 residues. The CDR3 reads CASSVGGAGVPYEQYF. In DNA, the CDR3 is TGTGCCAGCAGCGTAGGTGGAGCGGGAGTGCCCTACGAGCAGTACTTC.

V and J are TRBV7-2 and TRBJ2-1, with D hard to call. This CDR3 has 14 amino acids. Germline V gene sequence: CDR1 SGHTA, CDR2 FQGNSA. With 2 bases removed from V and 4 bases from J, the gap between germline ends came to 9 bases. DNA for the CDR3: TGTGCCAGCAGCTTATTTGGCTTATACAATGAGCAGTTCTTC. Translated, it gives CASSLFGLYNEQFF.

This clone was observed a few times. The V call is TRBV27, the J call TRBJ1-4; D is ambiguous. V dropped 3 bases and J dropped 1 base, with 6 bases sitting between them. This CDR3 is 14 amino acids long. CDR1 and CDR2 (germline): MNHEY, SMNVEV (reference sequence). CDR3 sequence reads: CASSLRQTNEKLFF. For the CDR3, the DNA is TGTGCCAGCAGTTTGCGACAAACTAATGAAAAACTGTTTTTT.

The V call is TRBV10-3, the J call TRBJ2-7, with TRBD1 as a possible D gene (5 bases). The CDR3 is made up of 16 amino acids. Germline assignment: CDR1 ENHRY and CDR2 SYGVKD. The V end was cut by 3 bases, the J end by 3 bases, with 18 bases between. The CDR3 DNA reads TGTGCCATCAGTGACCACTCGCAGGGTAACCGCTACGAGCAGTACTTC. Translated: CAISDHSQGNRYEQYF.

The gene calls are TRBV7-3 and TRBJ2-7; possibly TRBD1 for D (6 bases). Germline CDR1 is SGHTA and CDR2 is FQGTGA. Trimming removed 4 bases at V and 5 bases at J, with 9 bases between. This CDR3 contains 12 residues. The CDR3 DNA sequence: TGTGCCAGCAGCTCCTACAGGGACGAGCAGTACTTC. Translation gives CASSSYRDEQYF.

V usage is TRBV30 and J usage is TRBJ2-1; a weak D match, TRBD1 (6 bases). CDR1 is GTSNPN, CDR2 SVGIG, per germline (reference sequence). The CDR3 has 14 amino acids. With 4 bases removed from V and 3 bases from J, the gap between germline ends came to 13 bases. The DNA for the CDR3 is TGTGCCTGGATTTCAGGGGCATACTACAATGAGCAGTTCTTC. Its translation is CAWISGAYYNEQFF.